The subject of this entry is one T cell receptor (beta chain). The data belong to a study of blood T cell repertoires in COVID-19. Background on the study: Material from acute and convalescent COVID-19 was sourced from the United States, Italy and Spain. Sample material is recorded as cDNA or gDNA derived from T cells, B-cell-depleted T cells, or PBMCs.

The assay was immunoSEQ multiplex PCR, and TCRdb's table has in-frame clones only and misses some. The sample records 200,000 to 250,000 clones, 80% being singletons. Participants' reported clinical history set cohort assignment. The material sequenced was PBMCs or T cells enriched from blood (not recorded which). This TCR derives from a man between 25 and 39 years old with acute COVID-19.

This CDR3 reads CASSAFGSGANVLTF. As DNA, the CDR3 is TGTGCCAGCAGCGCCTTCGGGTCTGGGGCCAACGTCCTGACTTTC. This chain uses TRBV9 with TRBJ2-6, with D hard to call. V dropped 3 bases and J dropped 1 base, with 8 bases sitting between them. Germline CDR1 SGDLS, CDR2 YYNGEE. The length of the CDR3 is 15 residues. Full variable domain (missing parts from reference TRBV9 and TRBJ2-6): DSGVTQTPKHLITATGQRVTLRCSPRSGDLSVYWYQQSLDQGLQFLIQYYNGEERAKGNILERFSAQQFPDLHSELNLSSLELGDSALYFCASSAFGSGANVLTFGAGSRLTVL.